A single sample gave rise to the 18 T cell receptor beta chains below, sequenced in a study of cytomegalovirus exposure and HLA in healthy donors. It was with 60 Vbeta and 13 Jbeta primers that the PCR ran. Sequencing was performed with immunoSEQ multiplex PCR; in TCRdb, only in-frame clones are kept and a portion is missing. The table has approximately 190,000 clones, 65% to 85% seen once; the top ten hold over 3.5%. The sequenced sample was PBMCs. These receptors were taken from a man aged 45 to 65 in good health and CMV-seronegative.

The gene calls are TRBV2 and TRBJ2-1; 10 bases line up with TRBD2. Germline trimming cut 7 bases from V and 8 bases from J; bases unmatched to any gene: 8. There are 14 residues in the CDR3. CDR1 is SNHLY, CDR2 FYNNEI, per germline. DNA of the CDR3: TGTGCCAGCAAGCGGGAGGGAGGAGGCGATGAGCAGTTCTTC. It translates to CASKREGGGDEQFF.

The chain employs TRBV7-9 and TRBJ1-5, with a possible D match to TRBD1 (5 bases). Trimming pared 6 bases from V and 0 bases from J, leaving 12 bases between. CDR3 length: 15 amino acids. Per the germline V gene, CDR1 is SEHNR and CDR2 is FQNEAQ (reference sequence). The CDR3 nucleotides are TGTGCCAGCAGTTCCGACAGAGATAGCAATCAGCCCCAGCATTTT. It codes for CASSSDRDSNQPQHF.

The chain links TRBV7-3 to TRBJ2-5; 9 positions agree with TRBD2. The ends lost 2 bases at V and 5 bases at J; junction bases unmatched: 9. Germline V CDR1 and CDR2: SGHTA, FQGTGA. There are 16 residues in the CDR3. The CDR3 nucleotides are TGTGCCAGCAGCTTAGGAGGCGGGGGGGCCGGGGAGACCCAGTACTTC. Residues: CASSLGGGGAGETQYF.

This clone came up a few times. The V and J genes are TRBV5-1 and TRBJ2-2; unclear D gene. Germline CDR1 SGHRS, CDR2 YFSETQ. The germline V and J ends were trimmed by 2 bases and 0 bases, with 8 bases remaining between them. This CDR3 contains 15 residues. The CDR3 region is CASSFVRSNTGELFF. In DNA form, the CDR3 reads TGCGCCAGCAGCTTTGTCAGGTCGAACACCGGGGAGCTGTTTTTT.

The rearrangement links TRBV19 to TRBJ1-5; D not resolved. Germline V CDR1 and CDR2: LNHDA, SQIVND (reference sequence). This CDR3 is 13 amino acids long. V gave up 5 bases and J gave up 6 bases, with 11 bases separating them. CDR3: CASSPIAGQPQHF. CDR3 DNA: TGTGCCAGTAGTCCAATCGCCGGTCAGCCCCAGCATTTT.

The count of this clone is one. CDR3 loop: CASSYSLGANVLTF. CDR3 nucleotide sequence: TGTGCCAGCAGTTACTCCCTGGGGGCCAACGTCCTGACTTTC. The chain couples TRBV6-5 to TRBJ2-6; D uncertain. V lost 0 bases to trimming and J lost 4 bases, with 4 bases between them. Germline CDR1 and CDR2: MNHEY and SVGAGI. This CDR3 is built from 14 residues.

The V gene is TRBV5-6, the J gene TRBJ1-2, with TRBD1 matching 7 bases. The CDR3 spans 16 residues. Trimming removed 4 bases from V and 4 bases from J; junction bases left unmatched: 13. CDR1 SGHDT and CDR2 YYEEEE come from the germline V gene. The CDR3 nucleotides read TGTGCCAGCAGCACAGGACAGGTGGGGACGGGCTATGGCTACACCTTC. It codes for CASSTGQVGTGYGYTF.

CDR3 nucleotide sequence: TGTGCCAGTAGTTCGAGTGCAGGGAATCAGCCCCAGCATTTT. It encodes CASSSSAGNQPQHF. The chain joins TRBV19 to TRBJ1-5; maybe TRBD1 (5 bases). Germline V gives CDR1 LNHDA, CDR2 SQIVND (reference sequence). V dropped 5 bases and J dropped 4 bases, with 12 bases sitting between them. The CDR3 covers 14 residues.

The gene calls are TRBV5-1 and TRBJ2-7, with a possible D match to TRBD1 (6 bases). CDR1 is SGHRS, CDR2 YFSETQ, per germline. V lost 3 bases to trimming and J lost 3 bases, with 16 bases between them. The CDR3 covers 15 residues. DNA for the CDR3: TGCGCCAGCAGCTCTCAGGGGCCGAACCTCTACGAGCAGTACTTC. Translation: CASSSQGPNLYEQYF.

This chain joins TRBV4-3 and TRBJ1-2, with no clear D. This CDR3 is 15 amino acids long. Germline CDR1 LGHNA, CDR2 YSLEER. Trimming removed 0 bases from V and 0 bases from J, with 8 bases in between. This CDR3 is CASSQDLRANYGYTF. The CDR3 DNA is TGCGCCAGCAGCCAAGATTTGCGGGCTAACTATGGCTACACCTTC.

This clone occurred once. The chain joins TRBV13 to TRBJ2-2; 8 bases fit TRBD1. CDR3 length: 13 residues. V trimming: 5 bases; J trimming: 6 bases; junction bases outside the gene matches: 2. The germline gives CDR1 PRHDT, CDR2 FYEKMQ (reference sequence). The CDR3 is CASSETGAGELFF. As DNA, the CDR3 is TGTGCCAGCAGCGAGACAGGGGCCGGGGAGCTGTTTTTT.

The rearrangement joins TRBV27 to TRBJ1-4; 7 nucleotides agree with TRBD1. The junction had 4 bases not matched to a gene; V was cut back by 3 bases and J by 6 bases. CDR1 is MNHEY, CDR2 SMNVEV, per germline (reference sequence). The CDR3 loop spans 14 amino acids. CDR3: CASSFGQAHEKLFF. In DNA form, the CDR3 reads TGTGCCAGCAGTTTCGGACAGGCTCATGAAAAACTGTTTTTT.

This chain uses TRBV6-1 with TRBJ1-2; D not resolved. Between the trimmed V and J ends, which lost 4 bases and 0 bases, there was a span of 15 bases. Looked up from germline, CDR1 is MNHNS and CDR2 is SASEGT. The CDR3 covers 16 residues. The CDR3 loop is CASSGNIASANYGYTF. The CDR3, as DNA: TGTGCCAGCAGTGGTAATATAGCCTCAGCTAACTATGGCTACACCTTC.

The chain employs TRBV7-6 and TRBJ1-5, with 8 positions matching TRBD1. CDR3 size: 14 residues. Germline CDR1 and CDR2: SGHVS and FNYEAQ. Trimming cost V 1 base and J 6 bases; bases outside gene matches: 2. The CDR3 spells CASSLDRGSQPQHF. The DNA of the CDR3 is TGTGCCAGCAGCTTAGACAGGGGGAGTCAGCCCCAGCATTTT.

This clone was counted only a few times. V and J are TRBV7-9 and TRBJ1-4; maybe TRBD1 (5 bases). Trimming removed 0 bases at V and 10 bases at J, with 15 bases between. Germline-derived CDR1 and CDR2 are SEHNR and FQNEAQ (reference sequence). There are 15 residues in the CDR3. The DNA of the CDR3 is TGTGCCAGCAGCTTAGCCGGGGGGACGCAAGGAAAACTGTTTTTT. It encodes CASSLAGGTQGKLFF.

The chain links TRBV18 to TRBJ2-3; a possible D gene is TRBD1 (5 bases). Trimming removed 6 bases at V and 4 bases at J, with 8 bases between. The germline V gene encodes CDR1 KGHSH and CDR2 LQKENI. There are 12 residues in the CDR3. The CDR3 loop is CASSLRADTQYF. The DNA of the CDR3 is TGTGCCAGCTCTCTCAGGGCAGATACGCAGTATTTT.

The V gene is TRBV18, the J gene TRBJ1-6, with 8 nucleotides matching TRBD1. The CDR3 runs 15 residues. In germline, CDR1 is KGHSH, CDR2 LQKENI. With 6 bases clipped from V and 5 bases from J, the junction kept 6 bases outside the gene matches. The CDR3 region is CASSLLTGDNSPLHF. CDR3 DNA sequence: TGTGCCAGCTCTCTTCTGACAGGGGATAATTCACCCCTCCACTTT.

The chain has TRBV4-1 and TRBJ1-3; D gene uncertain. The CDR3 is 17 amino acids. Trimming left V 0 bases short and J 3 bases short, with 15 bases between. Looked up from germline, CDR1 is MGHRA and CDR2 is YSYEKL. The DNA for the CDR3 is TGCGCCAGCAGCCAAGAGACGTCGAGGTTCGGTGGAAACACCATATATTTT. This sequence encodes CASSQETSRFGGNTIYF.